The rows below give T cell receptor beta chains drawn from one sample of a study of blood T cell repertoires in COVID-19. Clones were read by immunoSEQ multiplex PCR, and TCRdb kept only the in-frame ones, dropping some. The sample lists more than 50,000 clones, 74% occurring once. Material for sequencing was peripheral blood. These receptors all stem from a woman of 80 years or more with acute or convalescent COVID-19. Both conserved end residues are trimmed from each CDR3. The order of the fields is V gene, J gene, D gene, CDR3 protein. D genes are given only for firm matches.

V: TRBV15
J: TRBJ1-1
D: .
CDR3: ATSRDFLAAEAF

V: TRBV2
J: TRBJ2-7
D: TRBD2
CDR3: ASTPSFEAGGYEQY

V: TRBV4-2
J: TRBJ2-7
D: .
CDR3: ASSRGQGSGLEVYEQY

V: TRBV28
J: TRBJ2-3
D: .
CDR3: ASSMNMGEDTQY

V: TRBV28
J: TRBJ1-5
D: .
CDR3: ASTREGGQPQH

V: TRBV12-3/TRBV12-4
J: TRBJ2-7
D: .
CDR3: ASSVGSSLGQY

V: TRBV7-9
J: TRBJ1-2
D: TRBD1
CDR3: ASSLPGQGYGYT

V: TRBV5-6
J: TRBJ1-2
D: .
CDR3: ASSPGQNYGYT

V: TRBV11-3
J: TRBJ1-2
D: TRBD1
CDR3: ASSKGTGSNYGYT

V: TRBV5-1
J: TRBJ1-5
D: .
CDR3: ASSLGGGNQPQH

V: TRBV19
J: TRBJ2-5
D: .
CDR3: ASSEGAETQY

V: TRBV9
J: TRBJ2-2
D: .
CDR3: ASSVGPHDGELF

V: TRBV7-3
J: TRBJ2-3
D: TRBD2
CDR3: ASSLSPSGGEDTQY

V: TRBV5-1
J: TRBJ2-2
D: TRBD1
CDR3: ASSLEGQKNTGELF

V: TRBV7-3
J: TRBJ2-6
D: TRBD2
CDR3: ASSLTGALSGLAGSFSWANVLT

V: TRBV18
J: TRBJ1-4
D: .
CDR3: ASSQGVNEKLF

V: TRBV28
J: TRBJ2-7
D: TRBD1
CDR3: ASRAGGWDEQY

V: TRBV10-3
J: TRBJ2-6
D: TRBD2
CDR3: AFRLAGSSGANVLT

V: TRBV28
J: TRBJ2-6
D: TRBD1
CDR3: ASMSGTGFSGANVLT

V: TRBV9
J: TRBJ2-3
D: TRBD2
CDR3: ASSISGGNPG

V: TRBV19
J: TRBJ1-4
D: TRBD1
CDR3: ASSSTGTGAEKLF

V: TRBV2
J: TRBJ2-5
D: TRBD2
CDR3: ASGGGSGQETQY

V: TRBV5-1
J: TRBJ2-6
D: .
CDR3: ASSLDRNGANVLT